These T cell receptor beta chains were read from a single sample in a study of control samples from healthy donors and cancer patients. Measured with immunoSEQ multiplex PCR; TCRdb has only the in-frame clones, and not every one. The sample carries roughly 220,000 clones, 90% to 95% recorded once. The sequenced sample consisted of blood. The receptors shown here come from a man aged 50 to 59 in good health. The CDR3 runs from the conserved cysteine through the conserved F or W. Each record gives: V gene, J gene, D gene, clone size, CDR3 protein, CDR3 DNA. The D gene is left open where the match is weak. The size of a clone is reported for some rows only, either as once, few or many, or as a class for expanded clones.

V gene: TRBV5-1; J gene: TRBJ2-6; D gene: NA; clone size: NA; CDR3 protein: CASSFPPQGSGANVLTF; CDR3 DNA: TGCGCCAGCAGCTTTCCCCCACAGGGCTCTGGGGCCAACGTCCTGACTTTC
V gene: TRBV7-8; J gene: TRBJ1-5; D gene: TRBD1; clone size: NA; CDR3 protein: CASNLGQGWGNQPQHF; CDR3 DNA: TGTGCCAGCAACTTGGGACAGGGTTGGGGCAATCAGCCCCAGCATTTT
V gene: TRBV29-1; J gene: TRBJ2-2; D gene: TRBD1; clone size: NA; CDR3 protein: CSVEEGQGTGELFF; CDR3 DNA: TGCAGCGTTGAAGAGGGACAGGGCACCGGGGAGCTGTTTTTT
V gene: TRBV27; J gene: TRBJ1-2; D gene: TRBD1; clone size: NA; CDR3 protein: CASSFLRTGRPHYGYTF; CDR3 DNA: TGTGCCAGCAGTTTCCTCCGGACAGGGCGCCCTCACTATGGCTACACCTTC
V gene: TRBV28; J gene: TRBJ1-2; D gene: NA; clone size: NA; CDR3 protein: CAWGRPYSNGYTF; CDR3 DNA: TGTGCCTGGGGAAGACCCTATTCTAATGGCTACACCTTC
V gene: TRBV9; J gene: TRBJ1-1; D gene: TRBD1; clone size: NA; CDR3 protein: CASSGTQGARTEAFF; CDR3 DNA: TGTGCCAGCAGCGGAACCCAGGGGGCGAGGACTGAAGCTTTCTTT
V gene: TRBV19; J gene: TRBJ1-1; D gene: NA; clone size: once; CDR3 protein: CASSMRGGMNTEAFF; CDR3 DNA: TGTGCCAGTAGTATGCGCGGCGGCATGAACACTGAAGCTTTCTTT
V gene: TRBV7-9; J gene: TRBJ1-5; D gene: NA; clone size: NA; CDR3 protein: CASSPWGGNQPQHF; CDR3 DNA: TGTGCCAGCAGCCCCTGGGGCGGCAATCAGCCCCAGCATTTT
V gene: TRBV5-6; J gene: TRBJ1-1; D gene: NA; clone size: NA; CDR3 protein: CASSRPDSPNTEAFF; CDR3 DNA: TGTGCCAGCAGTAGACCGGACAGCCCGAACACTGAAGCTTTCTTT
V gene: TRBV2; J gene: TRBJ1-1; D gene: TRBD1; clone size: NA; CDR3 protein: CASRDRGPDAFF; CDR3 DNA: TGTGCCAGCAGAGACAGGGGGCCGGACGCTTTCTTT
V gene: TRBV11-3; J gene: TRBJ2-3; D gene: NA; clone size: NA; CDR3 protein: CASSLDRSDTQYF; CDR3 DNA: TGTGCCAGCAGCTTAGACCGCTCGGATACGCAGTATTTT
V gene: TRBV28; J gene: TRBJ1-1; D gene: NA; clone size: once; CDR3 protein: CASSFNPAFF; CDR3 DNA: TGTGCCAGCAGTTTTAACCCAGCTTTCTTT
V gene: TRBV28; J gene: TRBJ1-5; D gene: NA; clone size: NA; CDR3 protein: CASSFSSSNQPQHF; CDR3 DNA: TGTGCCAGCAGTTTTTCCTCGAGCAATCAGCCCCAGCATTTT
V gene: TRBV7-2; J gene: TRBJ1-2; D gene: TRBD1; clone size: NA; CDR3 protein: CASSSGQGYGYTF; CDR3 DNA: TGTGCCAGCAGCTCAGGACAGGGCTATGGCTACACCTTC
V gene: TRBV5-5; J gene: TRBJ1-4; D gene: NA; clone size: NA; CDR3 protein: CASSFLPGAGEKLFF; CDR3 DNA: TGTGCCAGCAGCTTCCTTCCAGGGGCTGGTGAAAAACTGTTTTTT
V gene: TRBV7-9; J gene: TRBJ2-3; D gene: NA; clone size: NA; CDR3 protein: CASSPAQLLRDTQYF; CDR3 DNA: TGTGCCAGCAGCCCGGCCCAGCTCCTTCGAGATACGCAGTATTTT
V gene: TRBV6-6; J gene: TRBJ1-1; D gene: TRBD1; clone size: NA; CDR3 protein: CASSFQGDTEAFF; CDR3 DNA: TGTGCCAGCAGTTTTCAGGGGGACACTGAAGCTTTCTTT
V gene: TRBV7-2; J gene: TRBJ2-1; D gene: NA; clone size: NA; CDR3 protein: CASSPPGRPYNEQFF; CDR3 DNA: TGTGCCAGCAGCCCCCCCGGACGGCCCTACAATGAGCAGTTCTTC
V gene: TRBV5-4; J gene: TRBJ2-3; D gene: NA; clone size: NA; CDR3 protein: CASTPGPTSTDTQYF; CDR3 DNA: TGTGCCAGCACCCCAGGACCTACGAGCACAGATACGCAGTATTTT
V gene: TRBV27; J gene: TRBJ2-7; D gene: TRBD1; clone size: once; CDR3 protein: CASSFETGGYEQYF; CDR3 DNA: TGTGCCAGCAGTTTTGAGACAGGGGGCTACGAGCAGTACTTC
V gene: TRBV6-5; J gene: TRBJ2-1; D gene: NA; clone size: NA; CDR3 protein: CASTPHGGRWDEQFF; CDR3 DNA: TGTGCCAGCACTCCTCACGGGGGAAGGTGGGATGAGCAGTTCTTC
V gene: TRBV19; J gene: TRBJ1-5; D gene: NA; clone size: NA; CDR3 protein: CASSIWRGDHPSKPQHF; CDR3 DNA: TGTGCCAGTAGTATATGGAGGGGAGATCACCCCTCTAAGCCCCAGCATTTT
V gene: TRBV5-1; J gene: TRBJ2-2; D gene: TRBD2; clone size: once; CDR3 protein: CASSLRRGGIEHQTGELFF; CDR3 DNA: TGCGCCAGCAGCTTGCGGCGGGGGGGAATCGAACACCAAACCGGGGAGCTGTTTTTT
V gene: TRBV6-5; J gene: TRBJ2-3; D gene: NA; clone size: NA; CDR3 protein: CASTLLIGTDTQYF; CDR3 DNA: TGTGCCAGCACCTTACTAATCGGCACAGATACGCAGTATTTT
V gene: TRBV19; J gene: TRBJ1-4; D gene: NA; clone size: NA; CDR3 protein: CASSHQGPPKEKLFF; CDR3 DNA: TGTGCCAGTTCTCATCAGGGGCCCCCTAAGGAAAAACTGTTTTTT
V gene: TRBV11-2; J gene: TRBJ2-7; D gene: TRBD1; clone size: NA; CDR3 protein: CASSRTGDSSYEQYF; CDR3 DNA: TGTGCCAGCAGCCGGACAGGGGACAGCTCCTACGAGCAGTACTTC
V gene: TRBV11-2; J gene: TRBJ2-1; D gene: TRBD1; clone size: few; CDR3 protein: CASSGAQGAFSEQFF; CDR3 DNA: TGTGCCAGCAGCGGGGCTCAGGGGGCCTTTAGTGAGCAGTTCTTC
V gene: TRBV5-1; J gene: TRBJ1-2; D gene: TRBD1; clone size: once; CDR3 protein: CASSTGTVNYGYTF; CDR3 DNA: TGCGCCAGCAGCACCGGGACAGTCAATTATGGCTACACCTTC
V gene: TRBV3-1/TRBV3-2; J gene: TRBJ1-2; D gene: TRBD1; clone size: NA; CDR3 protein: CASSQIQGANGYTF; CDR3 DNA: TGTGCCAGCAGCCAGATCCAGGGGGCTAATGGCTACACCTTC